The 5 T cell receptor beta chains in this list originate from one sample, sequenced in a study of blood T cell repertoires in COVID-19. The method was immunoSEQ multiplex PCR; TCRdb's version includes in-frame clones alone and lacks a portion of them. The data show almost 25,000 clones, more than 75% seen once. What was sequenced was peripheral blood. Receptors were obtained from a human donor in a cohort sampled during active COVID-19.

This chain uses TRBV3-1 (or the pseudogene TRBV3-2) with TRBJ1-1; D uncertain. The germline V gene encodes CDR1 LGHDT and CDR2 YNNKEL (reference sequence). Trimming cost V 1 base and J 1 base, with 7 bases left between them. The CDR3 spans 14 residues. In DNA form, the CDR3 reads TGTGCCAGCAGCCAAGCGGGAGGGAACACTGAAGCTTTCTTT. This gives the protein CASSQAGGNTEAFF.

This chain links TRBV19 with TRBJ1-5, with 10 nucleotides matching TRBD1. The CDR3 has 16 residues. Unmatched junction bases numbered 12, after V lost 6 bases and J lost 7 bases. Looked up from germline, CDR1 is LNHDA and CDR2 is SQIVND (reference sequence). CDR3 DNA sequence: TGTGCCAGTAGAACGACCGGGACAGGGGTTGGGCAGCCCCAGCATTTT. Translation gives CASRTTGTGVGQPQHF.

The table lists this clone with a few counts. The chain uses TRBV24-1 and TRBJ1-2, with D possibly matching TRBD1 (5 bases). Per germline, CDR1 KGHDR and CDR2 SFDVKD. The length of the CDR3 is 13 residues. V was pared by 4 bases and J by 4 bases, with 9 bases between. The CDR3 sequence: CATSDAGSYGYTF. Here the CDR3 DNA reads TGTGCCACCAGTGACGCAGGGTCCTATGGCTACACCTTC.

This clone was detected only a few times. CDR3 coding DNA: TGTGCCAGCAGCCTTAGCCCCTACGAGCAGTACTTC. Translation: CASSLSPYEQYF. V and J are TRBV3-1 (or the pseudogene TRBV3-2) and TRBJ2-7; D call uncertain. Germline CDR1 reads LGHDT; CDR2 reads YNNKEL (reference sequence). The V and J ends lost 4 bases and 2 bases respectively, with 6 bases between them. The CDR3 totals 12 residues.

The chain employs TRBV28 and TRBJ2-5; D is possibly TRBD2 (5 bases). In germline, CDR1 is MDHEN, CDR2 SYDVKM. Trimming stripped 6 bases from V and 7 bases from J, with 30 bases between. This CDR3 region has 18 residues. In DNA form, the CDR3 reads TGTGCCAGCAGCCCAACCCCACGAGGAAGAAGGCACGAGGGGACCCAGTACTTC. Its protein is CASSPTPRGRRHEGTQYF.